This T cell receptor beta chain was observed in a study of blood T cell repertoires in COVID-19. CDR1 is LNHDA and CDR2 is SQIVND in the germline V gene (reference sequence). CDR3 length: 15 amino acids. V was clipped by 3 bases and J by 3 bases, with 12 bases between them. Original handling: Scientists estimated how many nucleated cells there were by amplifying reference gene primers. The repertoire was sequenced with immunoSEQ multiplex PCR; TCRdb's copy has only in-frame clones and lacks some. Clone size and the V and J calls come from that table; the DNA yielded D and trimming. The table lists a few hundred thousand clones, roughly 84% of them singletons. Living in roughly 25 US areas, the participants were between 18 and 89 years of age.

The rearrangement links TRBV19 to TRBJ2-1; TRBD1 is a possible D gene (6 bases). The sequencing input was PBMCs or T cells enriched from blood (not recorded which). The receptor comes from a woman aged 25 to 45 who had recovered from COVID-19. The DNA for the CDR3 is TGTGCCAGTAGTATTCAGGGGACCCGCTACAATGAGCAGTTCTTC. This translates into CASSIQGTRYNEQFF.